These 11 T cell receptor beta chains share one sample of origin, sequenced in a study of blood T cell dynamics during melanoma immunotherapy. Specified time point: pre-treatment baseline. Produced via immunoSEQ multiplex PCR; TCRdb's table is partial and in-frame only. The table includes approximately 15,000 clones, about 83% detected once. Specimen: blood, collected from a patient treated with checkpoint blockade. These receptors were taken from a human donor with melanoma.

This clone turned up a few times. V gene TRBV30 combines with J gene TRBJ1-2; 8 nucleotides line up with TRBD1. This CDR3 contains 14 residues. From germline, CDR1 is GTSNPN and CDR2 SVGIG (reference sequence). V lost 1 base, J lost 3 bases, and 4 bases stayed unmatched. CDR3 in DNA: TGTGCCTGGAGTGGCATGACAGGGGACTATGGCTACACCTTC. Translating it yields CAWSGMTGDYGYTF.

CDR3 in amino acids: CASSRTTSGSLYEQYF. Written as DNA, the CDR3 is TGTGCCAGCAGTCGTACTACTAGCGGGAGTTTGTACGAGCAGTACTTC. The chain employs TRBV28 and TRBJ2-7, with 11 bases identical to TRBD2. The junction had 10 bases not matched to a gene; V was cut back by 5 bases and J by 4 bases. The CDR3 is 16 residues long. CDR1 is MDHEN, CDR2 SYDVKM, per germline.

The CDR3 DNA reads TGTGCCAGCAGCCCGCTAGCGGTCCGCACAGATACGCAGTATTTT. It encodes CASSPLAVRTDTQYF. The chain has TRBV7-8 and TRBJ2-3, with TRBD2 matching 7 bases. Trimming at V came to 5 bases and at J to 1 base, leaving 6 bases not matched to a gene. Germline-derived CDR1 and CDR2 are SGHVS and FQNEAQ. CDR3 size: 15 residues.

There are a few counts of this clone. The chain combines TRBV5-8 with TRBJ2-5; TRBD2 agrees at 14 bases. CDR3 length: 18 residues. Germline V lookup: CDR1 SGHTS, CDR2 YDEGEE. Germline trimming cut 0 bases from V and 5 bases from J; bases unmatched to any gene: 9. CDR3 sequence: CASSLALGTSGRLETQYF. In DNA form, the CDR3 reads TGTGCCAGCAGCTTGGCCCTCGGGACTAGCGGGAGATTGGAGACCCAGTACTTC.

The chain joins TRBV19 to TRBJ2-3; no firm D call. Trimming pared 5 bases from V and 1 base from J, leaving 10 bases between. The CDR3 contains 14 residues. CDR1 and CDR2 from the germline V gene are LNHDA and SQIVND (reference sequence). The CDR3 is CASSVGWGTDTQYF. Written as DNA, the CDR3 is TGTGCCAGTAGTGTCGGGTGGGGCACAGATACGCAGTATTTT.

The chain couples TRBV28 to TRBJ2-5; 8 bases map to TRBD2. Germline CDR1 and CDR2: MDHEN and SYDVKM. The J segment lost 6 bases and the V segment lost 6 bases, leaving 15 bases of the junction unmatched. This CDR3 comprises 16 residues. CDR3 in amino acids: CASRGSGTGGYKTQYF. DNA for the CDR3: TGTGCCAGCAGAGGTAGCGGGACCGGGGGTTACAAGACCCAGTACTTC. Supplemented by reference TRBV28 and TRBJ2-5, the full variable domain reads DVKVTQSSRYLVKRTGEKVFLECVQDMDHENMFWYRQDPGLGLRLIYFSYDVKMKEKGDIPEGYSVSREKKERFSLILESASTNQTSMYLCASRGSGTGGYKTQYFGPGTRLLVL.

This clone appeared a few times. The genes are TRBV6-1 and TRBJ2-2; 7 nucleotides align to TRBD2. V gave up 7 bases and J gave up 5 bases; unmatched junction bases: 4. In germline, CDR1 is MNHNS, CDR2 SASEGT. CDR3 size: 13 residues. The chain's CDR3 is CASKLAYTGELFF. The CDR3 DNA sequence: TGTGCCAGCAAACTAGCGTATACCGGGGAGCTGTTTTTT.

The V call is TRBV11-3, the J call TRBJ2-7; D could derive from TRBD1 or TRBD2 (5 bases each). This CDR3 has 13 amino acids. V was cut by 8 bases and J by 3 bases, with 14 bases left in between. The germline gives CDR1 SGHNT, CDR2 YENEEA. CDR3: CASRGREHYEQYF. Written as DNA, the CDR3 is TGTGCCAGCCGGGGCCGGGAACACTACGAGCAGTACTTC.

The rearrangement uses TRBV5-5 and TRBJ2-7; no reliable D call. The length of the CDR3 is 12 residues. The V end was cut by 3 bases, the J end by 9 bases, with 13 bases between. CDR1 SGHKS and CDR2 YYEKEE come from the germline V gene (reference sequence). The CDR3 DNA sequence: TGTGCCAGCAGCTCCCAGGTTGCAGTGCAGTACTTC. Protein sequence: CASSSQVAVQYF.

The chain links TRBV27 to TRBJ1-1, with D unresolved. Germline V gene sequence: CDR1 MNHEY, CDR2 SMNVEV (reference sequence). V lost 3 bases to trimming and J lost 8 bases, with 13 bases between them. This CDR3 is 13 amino acids long. CDR3 sequence: CASSFFGGSEAFF. For the CDR3, the DNA is TGTGCCAGCAGTTTCTTTGGAGGCAGCGAAGCTTTCTTT.

This clone has only a few counts. The chain combines TRBV4-3 with TRBJ1-4, with 7 nucleotides matching TRBD1. The CDR3 is 12 amino acids. V trimming: 6 bases; J trimming: 5 bases; junction bases outside the gene matches: 0. Germline CDR1 reads LGHNA; CDR2 reads YSLEER. The DNA for the CDR3 is TGCGCCAGCAGACAGGGGAATGAAAAACTGTTTTTT. Translation gives CASRQGNEKLFF.